Presented here are 30 T cell receptor beta chains from one specimen sequenced in a study of shared clonotypes between healthy human individuals. The table came from immunoSEQ multiplex PCR; TCRdb's copy has only in-frame clones and leaves some out. The repertoire holds around 2.3 million clones, approximately 94% seen once, with around 0.13% in the top ten. Sequenced material: naive CD4+ T cells sorted from blood. Subset given: CD45RA+ positively selected. The receptors were sampled from a man aged 18 to 30 in good health.

Notes on this clone: The sample holds other DNA sequences that translate to the same CDR3. This chain joins TRBV28 and TRBJ2-2; D remains unclear. The CDR3 is made up of 12 amino acids. V was clipped by 4 bases and J by 4 bases, with 4 bases between them. The V gene's germline CDR1 is MDHEN and CDR2 SYDVKM. DNA of the CDR3: TGTGCCAGCAGTTCCCGCACCGGGGAGCTGTTTTTT. Its protein is CASSSRTGELFF.

This sequence joins TRBV6-5 and TRBJ2-7; no definite D call. V was clipped by 2 bases and J by 4 bases, with 9 bases between them. Germline V gene sequence: CDR1 MNHEY, CDR2 SVGAGI. The CDR3 runs to 13 residues. The CDR3 protein is CASSYGSRYEQYF. CDR3 bases: TGTGCCAGCAGTTACGGATCAAGATACGAGCAGTACTTC.

This sequence joins TRBV9 and TRBJ2-2, with 13 bases lining up with TRBD2. There are 16 residues in the CDR3. The germline CDR1 and CDR2 sequences are SGDLS and YYNGEE. The J segment lost 4 bases and the V segment lost 0 bases, leaving 0 bases of the junction unmatched. CDR3 in amino acids: CASSVGTSGGTGELFF. For the CDR3, the DNA is TGTGCCAGCAGCGTAGGGACTAGCGGGGGCACCGGGGAGCTGTTTTTT.

The rearrangement uses TRBV5-1 and TRBJ2-5; no clear D. Trimming took 4 bases from V and 5 from J, leaving 9 bases between them. This CDR3 has 12 residues. Germline-derived CDR1 and CDR2 are SGHRS and YFSETQ. The DNA for the CDR3 is TGCGCCAGCAGCCTCAATAGGGAGACCCAGTACTTC. Translated: CASSLNRETQYF.

The chain combines TRBV5-1 with TRBJ2-2, with unresolved D. The CDR3 is 13 residues long. CDR1 and CDR2 from the germline V gene are SGHRS and YFSETQ. Deletions cut 4 bases from V and 6 bases from J, with 10 bases between. This chain's CDR3 is CASSLTRPGELFF. CDR3 coding DNA: TGCGCCAGCAGCCTGACACGTCCCGGGGAGCTGTTTTTT.

V is TRBV5-5 and J is TRBJ2-7; no firm D call. Germline CDR1 is SGHKS and CDR2 is YYEKEE (reference sequence). The CDR3 extends over 11 amino acids. V was pared by 2 bases and J by 7 bases, with 7 bases between. CDR3: CASSFSEEQYF. The CDR3 coding sequence is TGTGCCAGCAGCTTTTCCGAGGAGCAGTACTTC.

This clone was detected once. The chain combines TRBV5-1 with TRBJ1-1; 8 bases map to TRBD1. There are 14 residues in the CDR3. CDR1 and CDR2 (germline): SGHRS, YFSETQ. The J segment lost 7 bases and the V segment lost 2 bases, leaving 7 bases of the junction unmatched. DNA of the CDR3: TGCGCCAGCAGCTTTGGGACAGGCGCCGTTGAAGCTTTCTTT. It yields the protein CASSFGTGAVEAFF.

The rearrangement links TRBV10-3 to TRBJ2-7, with D unclear. The CDR3 has 12 residues. From germline, CDR1 is ENHRY and CDR2 SYGVKD. The V gene lost 6 bases and the J gene lost 0 bases, with 6 bases spanning the gap. For the CDR3, the DNA is TGTGCCATCAGCCGGACCTCCTACGAGCAGTACTTC. It translates to CAISRTSYEQYF.

This clone was detected only once. This rearrangement joins TRBV30 to TRBJ2-7; no definite D call. Germline V gives CDR1 GTSNPN, CDR2 SVGIG (reference sequence). Between the trimmed V and J ends, which lost 0 bases and 7 bases, there was a span of 10 bases. The CDR3 spans 12 residues. CDR3 nucleotide sequence: TGTGCCTGGAGTGTGTCGGCACCTGAGCAGTACTTC. It encodes CAWSVSAPEQYF. Using reference TRBV30 and TRBJ2-7 for the parts outside the CDR3, the full variable domain is SQTIHQWPATLVQPVGSPLSLECTVEGTSNPNLYWYRQAAGRGLQLLFYSVGIGQISSEVPQNLSASRPQDRQFILSSKKLLLSDSGFYLCAWSVSAPEQYFGPGTRLTVT.

This clone came up once. V is TRBV5-6 and J is TRBJ2-3, with unresolved D. The CDR3 spans 15 residues. The V end lost 3 bases, the J end lost 4 bases, and 15 bases lay between the germline ends. The germline V gene encodes CDR1 SGHDT and CDR2 YYEEEE. The CDR3 is CASSSRLTTPDTQYF. Written as DNA, the CDR3 is TGTGCCAGCAGCTCCCGACTCACTACCCCAGATACGCAGTATTTT.

J is TRBJ1-2 and V is TRBV30, with D perhaps matching TRBD1 (6 bases). The CDR3 covers 15 residues. Between the trimmed V and J ends, which lost 4 bases and 7 bases, there was a span of 22 bases. Germline V CDR1 and CDR2: GTSNPN, SVGIG (reference sequence). For the CDR3, the DNA is TGTGCCTGGAACCCCCGGGGGGCGCGAGTTCTTGGCTACACCTTC. Translating gives CAWNPRGARVLGYTF.

This chain joins TRBV15 and TRBJ2-7; the match to TRBD1 covers 9 bases. Germline V CDR1 and CDR2: LNHNV, YYDKDF (reference sequence). CDR3 length equals 16 residues. Losses at the gene ends were 1 base for V and 5 bases for J; bases not matched to a gene: 9. CDR3 residues: CATSRARGQGFDEQYF. The CDR3 DNA reads TGTGCCACCAGCAGAGCACGGGGACAGGGTTTCGACGAGCAGTACTTC. Looking up the rest from reference TRBV15 and TRBJ2-7 gives the full variable domain: DAMVIQNPRYQVTQFGKPVTLSCSQTLNHNVMYWYQQKSSQAPKLLFHYYDKDFNNEADTPDNFQSRRPNTSFCFLDIRSPGLGDTAMYLCATSRARGQGFDEQYFGPGTRLTVT.

Of note for this clone: Other DNA sequences in the same sample also yield this CDR3. The DNA for the CDR3 is TGTGCCAGCAGCTTGCTTGGGAACACTGAAGCTTTCTTT. Its protein product is CASSLLGNTEAFF. This chain links TRBV7-6 with TRBJ1-1; D uncertain. Deletions cut 3 bases from V and 1 base from J, with 6 bases between. The CDR3 consists of 13 residues. Looked up from germline, CDR1 is SGHVS and CDR2 is FNYEAQ.

The chain joins TRBV10-3 to TRBJ2-3; TRBD1 or TRBD2 may be the D gene (5 bases each). The CDR3 length is 14 residues. V lost 6 bases to trimming and J lost 2 bases, with 12 bases between them. Germline CDR1 reads ENHRY; CDR2 reads SYGVKD. CDR3 protein: CAIRDGTLTDTQYF. As DNA, the CDR3 is TGTGCCATCAGGGACGGGACCCTCACAGATACGCAGTATTTT.

Concerning this clone itself: Other DNA sequences in this sample translate to the same CDR3. The chain combines TRBV10-3 with TRBJ2-1; 9 bases line up with TRBD2. The CDR3 spans 15 residues. Germline-derived CDR1 and CDR2 are ENHRY and SYGVKD. V trimming: 3 bases; J trimming: 3 bases; junction bases outside the gene matches: 3. Here the CDR3 DNA reads TGTGCCATCAGTGAAGGACTAGCGAGCTACAATGAGCAGTTCTTC. It is translated as CAISEGLASYNEQFF.

In the case of this clone: The sample holds other DNA sequences that translate to the same CDR3. The rearrangement links TRBV28 to TRBJ1-4, with 8 bases identical to TRBD1. Germline-derived CDR1 and CDR2 are MDHEN and SYDVKM. The CDR3 loop spans 14 amino acids. Unmatched junction bases numbered 4, after V lost 4 bases and J lost 6 bases. This CDR3 is CASSSGQGYEKLFF. The CDR3 DNA is TGTGCCAGCAGTTCCGGACAGGGTTATGAAAAACTGTTTTTT.

The chain has TRBV2 and TRBJ2-2; D ambiguous. The V and J ends lost 4 bases and 7 bases respectively, with 13 bases between them. The CDR3 spans 14 residues. Per the germline V gene, CDR1 is SNHLY and CDR2 is FYNNEI. Here the CDR3 DNA reads TGTGCCAGCAGTGGAAACCACCAGAGCGGGGAGCTGTTTTTT. It yields the protein CASSGNHQSGELFF.

As DNA, the CDR3 is TGTGCCAGCAGTTACACGTTCGGGCCATACGAGCAGTACTTC. Its protein product is CASSYTFGPYEQYF. The chain combines TRBV6-5 with TRBJ2-7; no reliable D call. Germline CDR1 and CDR2: MNHEY and SVGAGI. V dropped 2 bases and J dropped 4 bases, with 12 bases sitting between them. The CDR3 loop spans 14 amino acids.

The CDR3 DNA reads TGTGCCAGCAGCCCAGTGGGGAGCGGCAATGAGCAGTTCTTC. It encodes CASSPVGSGNEQFF. The V and J genes are TRBV7-8 and TRBJ2-1, with D maybe TRBD2 (5 bases). Germline-derived CDR1 and CDR2 are SGHVS and FQNEAQ. This CDR3 is 14 amino acids long. V lost 5 bases and J lost 6, with 14 bases in between. Using reference TRBV7-8 and TRBJ2-1 for the parts outside the CDR3, the full variable domain is GAGVSQSPRYKVAKRGQDVALRCDPISGHVSLFWYQQALGQGPEFLTYFQNEAQLDKSGLPSDRFFAERPEGSVSTLKIQRTQQEDSAVYLCASSPVGSGNEQFFGPGTRLTVL.

The J gene is TRBJ1-2, the V gene TRBV5-6; TRBD1 is a possible D gene (5 bases). The V end lost 3 bases, the J end lost 2 bases, and 11 bases lay between the germline ends. This CDR3 has 14 residues. Germline V gene lookup returns CDR1 SGHDT and CDR2 YYEEEE. The CDR3 loop is CASSSGRTNYGYTF. Written as DNA, the CDR3 is TGTGCCAGCAGCTCTGGTAGGACAAACTATGGCTACACCTTC.

This chain uses TRBV6-6 with TRBJ2-3, with TRBD1 as a possible D gene (5 bases). Germline CDR1 reads MNHNY; CDR2 reads SVGAGI (reference sequence). CDR3 length equals 15 residues. Between the trimmed V and J ends, which lost 5 bases and 0 bases, there was a span of 12 bases. The DNA of the CDR3 is TGTGCCAGCAGTAGTCAGGGATATAGCACAGATACGCAGTATTTT. It specifies CASSSQGYSTDTQYF.

In its sample, this clone was seen once. This chain links TRBV5-1 with TRBJ2-5, with 7 bases that match TRBD1. This CDR3 region has 15 residues. V lost 3 bases to trimming and J lost 4 bases; unmatched junction nucleotides: 9. Per the germline V gene, CDR1 is SGHRS and CDR2 is YFSETQ. CDR3 residues: CASSSQGSSRETQYF. In DNA, the CDR3 is TGCGCCAGCAGCTCACAGGGGAGCAGTAGAGAGACCCAGTACTTC.

The chain couples TRBV15 to TRBJ2-4, with 8 bases fitting TRBD1. Germline loops: CDR1 LNHNV, CDR2 YYDKDF (reference sequence). The CDR3 is 18 amino acids. Germline trimming cut 0 bases from V and 0 bases from J; bases unmatched to any gene: 7. CDR3 region: CATSREGGQAIAKNIQYF. Written as DNA, the CDR3 is TGTGCCACCAGCAGAGAAGGGGGACAGGCTATAGCCAAAAACATTCAGTACTTC.

The chain joins TRBV4-3 to TRBJ1-5, with unresolved D. V was pared by 0 bases and J by 10 bases, with 13 bases between. Looked up from germline, CDR1 is LGHNA and CDR2 is YSLEER. CDR3 size: 14 residues. The CDR3 DNA reads as TGCGCCAGCAGCCAAGAAACGGCCCTAAGTCCCCAGCATTTT. Protein sequence: CASSQETALSPQHF.

This clone was recorded a few times. The CDR3 DNA follows: TGTGCCTGGAGTGAAGTGGGTTGGGTAGGGGGCTATGGCTACACCTTC. It is translated as CAWSEVGWVGGYGYTF. The J gene is TRBJ1-2, the V gene TRBV30, with a possible D match to TRBD1 (6 bases). Germline CDR1 and CDR2: GTSNPN and SVGIG (reference sequence). Trimming left V 1 base short and J 4 bases short, with 19 bases between. CDR3 length equals 16 residues.

A word on this clone: Different DNA sequences within this sample yield the same CDR3. The genes are TRBV7-2 and TRBJ2-5, with D perhaps TRBD1 (5 bases). The V and J ends lost 2 bases and 0 bases respectively, with 7 bases between them. The CDR3 covers 14 residues. In germline, CDR1 is SGHTA, CDR2 FQGNSA. The chain's CDR3 is CASSLSGYQETQYF. DNA of the CDR3: TGTGCCAGCAGCTTATCAGGGTACCAAGAGACCCAGTACTTC.

In this sample, this clone turned up once. The V gene is TRBV6-5, the J gene TRBJ2-3, with D perhaps TRBD1 (6 bases). Trimming took off 6 bases at V and 2 bases at J, with 12 bases between the two ends. This CDR3 has 14 residues. Germline CDR1 MNHEY, CDR2 SVGAGI. DNA of the CDR3: TGTGCCAGCAGGGTCGGACAGATCACAGATACGCAGTATTTT. Translated: CASRVGQITDTQYF.

The chain employs TRBV7-2 and TRBJ2-5; 7 bases map to TRBD2. Germline CDR1 is SGHTA and CDR2 is FQGNSA. The junction had 10 bases not matched to a gene; V was cut back by 5 bases and J by 4 bases. The CDR3 extends over 15 amino acids. CDR3 amino acids: CASSTLGGNSETQYF. In DNA form, the CDR3 reads TGTGCCAGCAGCACACTGGGGGGGAATTCAGAGACCCAGTACTTC.

This chain connects TRBV19 to TRBJ2-7; a weak D match, TRBD2 (5 bases). Germline V gene data show CDR1 as LNHDA and CDR2 as SQIVND (reference sequence). Trimming shortened V by 0 bases and J by 2 bases, and 14 bases separated the two germline ends. The CDR3 runs to 16 residues. CDR3 nucleotide sequence: TGTGCCAGTAGTATAGACTTGGGCAGGAGGCCCTACGAGCAGTACTTC. It yields the protein CASSIDLGRRPYEQYF.

This clone was seen once. V and J are TRBV5-1 and TRBJ2-2; tentatively, D is TRBD2 (6 bases). The CDR3 contains 15 residues. Trimming removed 1 base from V and 6 bases from J, with 13 bases in between. Germline assignment: CDR1 SGHRS and CDR2 YFSETQ. This CDR3 is CASSLRGGAAGELFF. The CDR3 DNA reads as TGCGCCAGCAGCTTGAGGGGAGGTGCGGCCGGGGAGCTGTTTTTT.